This is a list of T cell receptor beta chains from one sample in a study of cytomegalovirus exposure and HLA in healthy donors. The repertoire was sequenced with immunoSEQ multiplex PCR; TCRdb's copy has only in-frame clones and lacks some. The data show fewer than 200,000 clones, approximately 75% seen once. The sequenced sample was PBMCs. The receptors shown here come from a girl between 10 and 17 years old in good health and CMV-seronegative. Each CDR3 is given with its conserved first and last residue. The order of the fields is clone size, V gene, J gene, D gene, CDR3 DNA, CDR3 protein. The D gene is left open where the match is weak. Size is omitted from some rows. Given values are once, few, many or a class for expanded clones.

-,TRBV7-9,TRBJ1-3,TRBD1,TGTGCCAGCAGCCCCTGGACAGGGACTACGGGAAACACCATATATTTT,CASSPWTGTTGNTIYF
-,TRBV19,TRBJ1-6,-,TGTGCCAGTAGTATATCGGCCCGGACAGTGAATTCACCCCTCCACTTT,CASSISARTVNSPLHF
-,TRBV7-9,TRBJ2-2,-,TGTGCCAGCAGCCCTGGGGGGTCCGGGGAGCTGTTTTTT,CASSPGGSGELFF
-,TRBV14,TRBJ2-6,TRBD1,TGTGCCAGCAGCCAAGATCAGGGACAGGTCCCCTCTGGGGCCAACGTCCTGACTTTC,CASSQDQGQVPSGANVLTF
-,TRBV6-5,TRBJ2-7,TRBD1,TGTGCCAGTCGACAGGGGAGTCTGTCGGACGAGCAGTACTTC,CASRQGSLSDEQYF
-,TRBV27,TRBJ2-7,TRBD1,TGTGCCACGGGACAGGGCTCCTACGAGCAGTACTTC,CATGQGSYEQYF
few,TRBV7-3,TRBJ1-1,-,TGTGCCAGCAGCTCCTGGGGAGGGGACACTGAAGCTTTCTTT,CASSSWGGDTEAFF
-,TRBV6-5,TRBJ2-7,TRBD1,TGTGCCAGCAGTTACTCGGCCAGGGGGCGTTTCTACGAGCAGTACTTC,CASSYSARGRFYEQYF
-,TRBV5-1,TRBJ2-1,-,TGCGCCAGCAGCTTGGACGGGAACAATGAGCAGTTCTTC,CASSLDGNNEQFF
-,TRBV6-1,TRBJ2-5,-,TGTGCCAGCCACGGGGAGACCCAGTACTTC,CASHGETQYF
-,TRBV25-1,TRBJ2-5,-,TGTGCCAGCAGTTCGACAGGAACTGAGACCCAGTACTTC,CASSSTGTETQYF
-,TRBV30,TRBJ1-5,-,TGTGCCTGGAGTGCCAACAGGGACCAGCCCCAGCATTTT,CAWSANRDQPQHF
-,TRBV18,TRBJ2-2,TRBD2,TGTGCCAGCTCACCCGTAGCGGGGGAGATCACCGGGGAGCTGTTTTTT,CASSPVAGEITGELFF
-,TRBV4-1,TRBJ1-5,TRBD1,TGCGCCAGCAGCCAAGAATCGAGGAGAGCAAGCTCCAGGGGGGCTAGCAATCAGCCCCAGCATTTT,CASSQESRRASSRGASNQPQHF
-,TRBV27,TRBJ1-5,TRBD1,TGTGCCAGCAGCCCTGGGACAGGCCAAAATCAGCCCCAGCATTTT,CASSPGTGQNQPQHF
-,TRBV15,TRBJ2-7,TRBD1,TGTGCCACCAGCAGTAGACAGGGCCACGAGCAGTACTTC,CATSSRQGHEQYF
-,TRBV5-1,TRBJ2-1,TRBD1,TGCGCCAGCAGCATCCCCGGGACAGGCAAAAACAATGAGCAGTTCTTC,CASSIPGTGKNNEQFF
-,TRBV19,TRBJ1-4,TRBD1,TGTGCCAGTAGGGGACAGGGATTCGAAAAACTGTTTTTT,CASRGQGFEKLFF
-,TRBV5-6,TRBJ2-7,TRBD2,TGTGCCAGCAGCCGAGCGGGGGAAAGCTACGAGCAGTACTTC,CASSRAGESYEQYF
-,TRBV30,TRBJ2-3,TRBD2,TGTGCCTGGAGTTCTGGACTAGCGGGGGTGGCAGATACGCAGTATTTT,CAWSSGLAGVADTQYF
-,TRBV5-1,TRBJ2-3,TRBD2,TGCGCCAGCAGCTTAACGTCTAGCGGGGTTGGGGATACGCAGTATTTT,CASSLTSSGVGDTQYF
-,TRBV2,TRBJ2-7,-,TGTGCCAGCAGTGTCGGGTCGGGTCGGGAGCAGTACTTC,CASSVGSGREQYF
few,TRBV2,TRBJ2-5,TRBD1,TGTGCCAGCAGACGGACAGGGTTAGGTGAGACCCAGTACTTC,CASRRTGLGETQYF
-,TRBV14,TRBJ1-1,-,TGTGCCAGCAGCCAAACCGGACAGTACACTGAAGCTTTCTTT,CASSQTGQYTEAFF
-,TRBV13,TRBJ2-5,TRBD2,TGTGCCAGCAGCTTAAGGTTGGGCGGGGGGGCTCAAGAGACCCAGTACTTC,CASSLRLGGGAQETQYF
-,TRBV6-1,TRBJ2-7,-,TGTGCCAGCCAACTAGAATACGAGCAGTACTTC,CASQLEYEQYF
-,TRBV5-6,TRBJ2-2,TRBD2,TGTGCCAGCAGCTTGCTAGCGGGGGGGCGAGACACCGGGGAGCTGTTTTTT,CASSLLAGGRDTGELFF
-,TRBV19,TRBJ2-1,-,TGTGCCAGTAGTATTGTCGACAGTGGGATCTACAATGAGCAGTTCTTC,CASSIVDSGIYNEQFF
-,TRBV27,TRBJ1-5,-,TGTGCCAGCAGTTTATGGGGGGACCACCTCAATCAGCCCCAGCATTTT,CASSLWGDHLNQPQHF
-,TRBV29-1,TRBJ2-7,-,TGCAGCGTTCTAAAATTGGGGACATCGCGAGACTACGAGCAGTACTTC,CSVLKLGTSRDYEQYF
once,TRBV15,TRBJ2-2,-,TGTGCCACCAGCAGGGGCCTTACGGGGGAGCTGTTTTTT,CATSRGLTGELFF
-,TRBV5-1,TRBJ2-5,-,TGCGCCAGCACCCTGCCGCGGGAACCCAAAGAAGAGACCCAGTACTTC,CASTLPREPKEETQYF
-,TRBV7-9,TRBJ1-4,TRBD1,TGTGCCAGCAGCTTAAGACAGGGGGCAACTAATGAAAAACTGTTTTTT,CASSLRQGATNEKLFF
-,TRBV4-2,TRBJ1-5,TRBD1,TGTGCCAGCAGCCCGTCGACAGGGGCCGATCAGCCCCAGCATTTT,CASSPSTGADQPQHF
-,TRBV18,TRBJ1-6,-,TGTGCCAGCTCACCATCAGCGGGACAAATCAATTCACCCCTCCACTTT,CASSPSAGQINSPLHF
few,TRBV25-1,TRBJ2-3,TRBD2,TGTGCCAGCAGACCTAGCGGGGGGGCGGTAGATACGCAGTATTTT,CASRPSGGAVDTQYF
-,TRBV14,TRBJ1-1,TRBD1,TGTGCCAGCAGCAAAACAGGGGGCTTCACTGAAGCTTTCTTT,CASSKTGGFTEAFF
-,TRBV9,TRBJ2-5,-,TGTGCCAGCAGCTTAAACGGGGCCCAGTACTTC,CASSLNGAQYF
once,TRBV25-1,TRBJ1-2,TRBD1,TGTGCCAGCAGCGGAGTAGGGGGCGCATTCTATGGCTACACCTTC,CASSGVGGAFYGYTF
-,TRBV27,TRBJ2-5,TRBD2,TGTGCCAGCAGTTTAGGGGTCCTAGCGGGGGAACAAGAGACCCAGTACTTC,CASSLGVLAGEQETQYF
-,TRBV7-3,TRBJ2-1,TRBD2,TGTGCCAGCAGCTTAGGCCCTCGGCTAGCGGTGGACAATGAGCAGTTCTTC,CASSLGPRLAVDNEQFF
-,TRBV27,TRBJ2-3,-,TGTGCCAGCAGTTTACGGAGCACAGATACGCAGTATTTT,CASSLRSTDTQYF
-,TRBV19,TRBJ2-7,-,TGTGCCAGTAGTACCGGGGGTTGGACCTACGAGCAGTACTTC,CASSTGGWTYEQYF
-,TRBV11-3,TRBJ2-7,TRBD2,TGTGCCAGCAGCTTAGAAGGGACTAGCGGGGGTTCTGAGCAGTACTTC,CASSLEGTSGGSEQYF
-,TRBV18,TRBJ1-5,TRBD1,TGTGCCAGCACCCTGGGGACAGACTCCAATCAGCCCCAGCATTTT,CASTLGTDSNQPQHF
-,TRBV29-1,TRBJ1-2,-,TGCAGCGTTGTGGCGGGGGGCTATGGCTACACCTTC,CSVVAGGYGYTF
-,TRBV9,TRBJ2-1,TRBD1,TGTGCCAGCAGCGTAGTCGGACAGGTGGGGTACAATGAGCAGTTCTTC,CASSVVGQVGYNEQFF
few,TRBV18,TRBJ1-1,-,TGTGCCAGCTCACCCCAGGGGAACACTGAAGCTTTCTTT,CASSPQGNTEAFF
-,TRBV6-5,TRBJ2-2,-,TGTGCCAGCAGTACGTTCGGGGGAAACGGGGAGCTGTTTTTT,CASSTFGGNGELFF
-,TRBV6-1,TRBJ1-3,TRBD1,TGTGCCAGCAGCGGACAGGCTGAAAACACCATATATTTT,CASSGQAENTIYF
-,TRBV5-1,TRBJ1-3,-,TGCGCCAGCACCAAAGGCACCCAGGACTCTGGAAACACCATATATTTT,CASTKGTQDSGNTIYF